The present T cell receptor beta chain was sequenced within a study of T-cell reconstitution after alpha-beta-depleted transplantation in children. Study-wide results and caveats: Most T-cell counts and diversity one year after the transplant came from T cells that were newly produced. In patients about two months after transplant, alpha-beta T cells reportedly arose from several hundred expanded graft clones. Diversity of TCRbeta at day 60 was high in some patients, arising from surviving recipient T cells and thymic progenitors.

At least ten counts were recorded for this clonotype. Antigen: not known. For TCRbeta, the library was prepared with unique molecular identifiers. From the PCR reads, TCRdb called clonotypes with MiXCR, one entry per CDR3 protein. The sample carries just under 250,000 distinct CDR3 sequences, around 25% recorded once. This CDR3 is 14 amino acids long. CDR1 and CDR2 from the germline V gene are DFQATT and SNEGSKA (reference sequence). V shed 6 bases and J shed 2 bases, with 15 bases lying between them. The chain carries TRBV20-1 and TRBJ2-3; D is possibly TRBD1 (6 bases). The sequences come from PBMCs, collected before TCRalphabeta/CD19-depleted stem cell transplant. This clonotype was obtained from a girl aged 2 to 9 with Fanconi anemia, due to receive a stem cell transplant. CDR3 sequence: CSAVPGQNTDTQYF. The CDR3 bases are TGCAGTGCCGTCCCTGGACAGAACACAGATACGCAGTATTTT.